The clone carrying this T cell receptor (beta chain) has a handful of counts. Germline-derived CDR1 and CDR2 are SGHAT and FQNNGV. The CDR3 loop spans 15 amino acids. V was clipped by 3 bases and J by 4 bases; unmatched bases: 4. Treatment of the sample: oral pan-JAK inhibitor, 5-10 mg twice daily. This sample stems from a study of CD8+ T cells in alopecia areata. Study background: Treated patients were given oral tofacitinib, which was dosed at 5 to 10 mg twice daily.

RNA was isolated and reverse transcribed to cDNA, the sequencing template. Profiled with immunoSEQ multiplex PCR; TCRdb holds only in-frame clones, not every one. The sample lists 180,000 or so clones; roughly 50% were seen once. The specimen comprised CD8+ T cells sorted from blood, sampled at week 24, from a patient treated with tofacitinib. The receptor was isolated from a human donor with alopecia areata. The rearrangement uses TRBV11-2 and TRBJ2-1; 9 positions agree with TRBD2. CDR3 DNA: TGTGCCAGCAGCTTCGGCGGGGGGGCGTACAATGAGCAGTTCTTC. This gives the protein CASSFGGGAYNEQFF.